This TCR beta chain was sequenced during a study of blood T cell repertoires in COVID-19. As for the study in general: In each case, the material was cDNA or gDNA derived from T cells, B-cell-depleted T cells, or PBMCs.

Cohorts were determined from participant-reported clinical history. The table came from immunoSEQ multiplex PCR; TCRdb's copy has only in-frame clones and leaves some out. The sample shows around 320,000 clones, around 90% of them seen only once. CDR1 and CDR2 (germline): MDHEN, SYDVKM. V was clipped by 7 bases and J by 6 bases; unmatched bases: 8. The CDR3 runs to 14 residues. The sequenced material came from PBMCs or T cells enriched from blood (not recorded which). The V gene is TRBV28, the J gene TRBJ1-5, with 8 positions matching TRBD1. This clonotype was obtained from a woman younger than 35 with acute COVID-19. The CDR3 spells CASTFRGQSQPQHF. The CDR3 DNA follows: TGTGCCAGCACTTTCAGGGGGCAGAGTCAGCCCCAGCATTTT.